The 16 T cell receptor beta chains given below trace back to one sample, sequenced in a study of blood T cell repertoires in COVID-19. Method: immunoSEQ multiplex PCR; TCRdb's copy keeps in-frame clones and lacks some. Of approximately 500,000 clones in the sample, about 88% were seen once. The material sequenced was peripheral blood. The receptors shown here come from a woman aged 45-65 years with COVID-19, enrolled during active disease.

Here the CDR3 reads CASSLEGGSNQPQHF. Here the CDR3 DNA reads TGCGCCAGCAGCTTGGAAGGAGGTAGCAATCAGCCCCAGCATTTT. The V call is TRBV5-1, the J call TRBJ1-5; D is uncertain. Germline V gene sequence: CDR1 SGHRS, CDR2 YFSETQ. CDR3 size: 15 residues. The germline V and J ends were trimmed by 0 bases and 0 bases, with 7 bases remaining between them.

This clone was recorded only once. CDR3 protein: CASSHTRDRETYEQYF. The CDR3 coding sequence is TGTGCCAGCAGCCATACAAGGGACAGGGAGACGTACGAGCAGTACTTC. This chain joins TRBV5-8 and TRBJ2-7; 9 bases are a match to TRBD1. V gave up 4 bases and J gave up 4 bases; unmatched junction bases: 12. The CDR3 contains 16 residues. Germline assignment: CDR1 SGHTS and CDR2 YDEGEE.

This chain links TRBV5-5 with TRBJ1-1; D call uncertain. Trimming took off 5 bases at V and 1 base at J, with 9 bases between the two ends. This CDR3 region has 13 residues. The germline CDR1 and CDR2 sequences are SGHKS and YYEKEE (reference sequence). The CDR3 DNA reads TGTGCCAGCAGTCGCGGTCGGAACACTGAAGCTTTCTTT. This codes for CASSRGRNTEAFF.

This chain uses TRBV27 with TRBJ1-2; tentative D call: TRBD1 (5 bases). The CDR3 extends over 13 amino acids. Trimming cost V 5 bases and J 8 bases, with 15 bases left between them. Germline V gene sequence: CDR1 MNHEY, CDR2 SMNVEV (reference sequence). The CDR3 nucleotides are TGTGCCAGCAGTCTTAACAGGAGAATGGGCTACACCTTC. Its protein product is CASSLNRRMGYTF.

The gene calls are TRBV7-2 and TRBJ1-1, with TRBD1 identical over 7 bases. Germline V lookup: CDR1 SGHTA, CDR2 FQGNSA. The length of the CDR3 is 14 residues. J lost 3 bases, V lost 4 bases, and 5 bases had no gene match. The CDR3 bases are TGTGCCAGCAGCTGGAGGACAGGAGACACTGAAGCTTTCTTT. It translates to CASSWRTGDTEAFF.

This sequence joins TRBV11-1 and TRBJ2-5; tentative D call: TRBD2 (6 bases). The CDR3 is 13 residues long. CDR1 and CDR2 (germline): SGHAT, FQDESV (reference sequence). V was cut by 5 bases and J by 5 bases, with 12 bases left in between. CDR3 protein: CASSLFGRETQYF. In DNA form, the CDR3 reads TGTGCCAGCAGCCTATTTGGGAGGGAGACCCAGTACTTC.

The V gene is TRBV19, the J gene TRBJ2-7, with D unresolved. CDR3 length: 14 residues. CDR1 and CDR2 (germline): LNHDA, SQIVND (reference sequence). The ends were cut back, 6 bases at V and 0 bases at J, with 12 bases in the middle. In DNA, the CDR3 is TGTGCCAGTAGCTCGTCATCCGGCTCCTACGAGCAGTACTTC. This encodes CASSSSSGSYEQYF. The variable domain in full, completed from reference TRBV19 and TRBJ2-7, reads DGGITQSPKYLFRKEGQNVTLSCEQNLNHDAMYWYRQDPGQGLRLIYYSQIVNDFQKGDIAEGYSVSREKKESFPLTVTSAQKNPTAFYLCASSSSSGSYEQYFGPGTRLTVT.

V usage is TRBV5-1 and J usage is TRBJ1-2; no reliable D call. Germline loops: CDR1 SGHRS, CDR2 YFSETQ. This CDR3 has 14 amino acids. The germline V and J ends were trimmed by 2 bases and 6 bases, with 14 bases remaining between them. Here the CDR3 reads CASSLDEGKNGYTF. DNA of the CDR3: TGCGCCAGCAGCTTAGACGAGGGAAAGAATGGCTACACCTTC.

V is TRBV14 and J is TRBJ1-2, with TRBD1 matching 8 bases. Germline V CDR1 and CDR2: SGHDN, FVKESK. The ends lost 4 bases at V and 4 bases at J; junction bases unmatched: 2. The CDR3 covers 13 residues. CDR3 in DNA: TGTGCCAGCAGCCCCGACAGGGGCTATGGCTACACCTTC. It is translated as CASSPDRGYGYTF.

The chain couples TRBV18 to TRBJ1-1; D perhaps matches TRBD1 (5 bases). Germline-derived CDR1 and CDR2 are KGHSH and LQKENI. CDR3 length equals 14 residues. The ends were cut back, 1 base at V and 1 base at J, with 7 bases in the middle. The CDR3 reads CASSPQGPNTEAFF. The CDR3 DNA is TGTGCCAGCTCACCACAGGGGCCGAACACTGAAGCTTTCTTT.

CDR3 loop: CASSLNMGRGTNEKLFF. The CDR3 region has the DNA TGTGCCAGCAGCTTAAACATGGGCAGGGGTACTAATGAAAAACTGTTTTTT. The chain is built from TRBV11-2 and TRBJ1-4; D possibly corresponds to TRBD1 (6 bases). V was trimmed by 2 bases and J by 2 bases, leaving 15 bases between them. Germline values: CDR1 SGHAT, CDR2 FQNNGV. The CDR3 spans 17 residues.

This chain joins TRBV9 and TRBJ1-1; D call uncertain. V lost 0 bases, J lost 1 base, and 7 bases lay in between. Germline V gene sequence: CDR1 SGDLS, CDR2 YYNGEE. The CDR3 has 14 residues. The CDR3 nucleotides are TGTGCCAGCAGCGTAGCCCTACGGAACACTGAAGCTTTCTTT. It encodes CASSVALRNTEAFF.

This clone was found a few times. Other DNA sequences in the sample encode the same CDR3. The CDR3 loop is CASSGQGHNSPLHF. The DNA for the CDR3 is TGTGCCAGCTCTGGACAGGGTCATAATTCACCCCTCCACTTT. The chain has TRBV19 and TRBJ1-6, with 8 bases fitting TRBD1. The germline gives CDR1 LNHDA, CDR2 SQIVND (reference sequence). Trimming took 9 bases from V and 5 from J; bases not matched to a gene: 6. The CDR3 spans 14 residues. Combining the CDR3 with reference TRBV19 and TRBJ1-6 gives the whole variable domain DGGITQSPKYLFRKEGQNVTLSCEQNLNHDAMYWYRQDPGQGLRLIYYSQIVNDFQKGDIAEGYSVSREKKESFPLTVTSAQKNPTAFYLCASSGQGHNSPLHFGNGTRLTVT.

The rearrangement uses TRBV7-6 and TRBJ2-1, with TRBD2 matching 7 bases. There are 15 residues in the CDR3. Germline assignment: CDR1 SGHVS and CDR2 FNYEAQ. V was pared by 4 bases and J by 5 bases, with 8 bases of the junction left unmatched. The CDR3 DNA reads as TGTGCCAGCAGCTCAGGCCCCGGGGGGAACAATGAGCAGTTCTTC. Its translation is CASSSGPGGNNEQFF.

The chain combines TRBV6-5 with TRBJ1-3, with D tentatively TRBD1 (6 bases). Per the germline V gene, CDR1 is MNHEY and CDR2 is SVGAGI. The CDR3 is made up of 14 amino acids. Trimming took off 6 bases at V and 4 bases at J, with 13 bases between the two ends. CDR3 bases: TGTGCCAGCAGATTAACAGGGCCGGGAAACACCATATATTTT. Residues: CASRLTGPGNTIYF.

The chain is built from TRBV29-1 and TRBJ2-6; weak D call: TRBD2 (6 bases). This CDR3 is built from 14 residues. V was trimmed by 3 bases and J by 0 bases, leaving 6 bases between them. Germline V gives CDR1 SQVTM, CDR2 ANQGSEA. The CDR3 DNA reads TGCAGCGTTGATAGCGGCTCTGGGGCCAACGTCCTGACTTTC. Its protein product is CSVDSGSGANVLTF. Supplemented by reference TRBV29-1 and TRBJ2-6, the full variable domain reads SAVISQKPSRDICQRGTSLTIQCQVDSQVTMMFWYRQQPGQSLTLIATANQGSEATYESGFVIDKFPISRPNLTFSTLTVSNMSPEDSSIYLCSVDSGSGANVLTFGAGSRLTVL.